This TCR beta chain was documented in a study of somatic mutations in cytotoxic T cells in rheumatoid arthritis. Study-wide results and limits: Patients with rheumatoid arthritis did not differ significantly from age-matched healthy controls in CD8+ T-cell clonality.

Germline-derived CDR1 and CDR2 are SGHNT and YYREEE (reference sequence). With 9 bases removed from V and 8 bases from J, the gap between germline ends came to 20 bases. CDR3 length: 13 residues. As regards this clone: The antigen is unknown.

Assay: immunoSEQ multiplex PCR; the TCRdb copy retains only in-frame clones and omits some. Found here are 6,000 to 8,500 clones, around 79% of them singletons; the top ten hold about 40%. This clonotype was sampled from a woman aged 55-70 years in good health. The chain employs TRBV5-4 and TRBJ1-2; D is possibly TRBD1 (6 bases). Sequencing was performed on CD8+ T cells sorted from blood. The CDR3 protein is CATSGGGSWGYTF. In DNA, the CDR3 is TGTGCCACCTCGGGGGGGGGCTCTTGGGGCTACACCTTC.